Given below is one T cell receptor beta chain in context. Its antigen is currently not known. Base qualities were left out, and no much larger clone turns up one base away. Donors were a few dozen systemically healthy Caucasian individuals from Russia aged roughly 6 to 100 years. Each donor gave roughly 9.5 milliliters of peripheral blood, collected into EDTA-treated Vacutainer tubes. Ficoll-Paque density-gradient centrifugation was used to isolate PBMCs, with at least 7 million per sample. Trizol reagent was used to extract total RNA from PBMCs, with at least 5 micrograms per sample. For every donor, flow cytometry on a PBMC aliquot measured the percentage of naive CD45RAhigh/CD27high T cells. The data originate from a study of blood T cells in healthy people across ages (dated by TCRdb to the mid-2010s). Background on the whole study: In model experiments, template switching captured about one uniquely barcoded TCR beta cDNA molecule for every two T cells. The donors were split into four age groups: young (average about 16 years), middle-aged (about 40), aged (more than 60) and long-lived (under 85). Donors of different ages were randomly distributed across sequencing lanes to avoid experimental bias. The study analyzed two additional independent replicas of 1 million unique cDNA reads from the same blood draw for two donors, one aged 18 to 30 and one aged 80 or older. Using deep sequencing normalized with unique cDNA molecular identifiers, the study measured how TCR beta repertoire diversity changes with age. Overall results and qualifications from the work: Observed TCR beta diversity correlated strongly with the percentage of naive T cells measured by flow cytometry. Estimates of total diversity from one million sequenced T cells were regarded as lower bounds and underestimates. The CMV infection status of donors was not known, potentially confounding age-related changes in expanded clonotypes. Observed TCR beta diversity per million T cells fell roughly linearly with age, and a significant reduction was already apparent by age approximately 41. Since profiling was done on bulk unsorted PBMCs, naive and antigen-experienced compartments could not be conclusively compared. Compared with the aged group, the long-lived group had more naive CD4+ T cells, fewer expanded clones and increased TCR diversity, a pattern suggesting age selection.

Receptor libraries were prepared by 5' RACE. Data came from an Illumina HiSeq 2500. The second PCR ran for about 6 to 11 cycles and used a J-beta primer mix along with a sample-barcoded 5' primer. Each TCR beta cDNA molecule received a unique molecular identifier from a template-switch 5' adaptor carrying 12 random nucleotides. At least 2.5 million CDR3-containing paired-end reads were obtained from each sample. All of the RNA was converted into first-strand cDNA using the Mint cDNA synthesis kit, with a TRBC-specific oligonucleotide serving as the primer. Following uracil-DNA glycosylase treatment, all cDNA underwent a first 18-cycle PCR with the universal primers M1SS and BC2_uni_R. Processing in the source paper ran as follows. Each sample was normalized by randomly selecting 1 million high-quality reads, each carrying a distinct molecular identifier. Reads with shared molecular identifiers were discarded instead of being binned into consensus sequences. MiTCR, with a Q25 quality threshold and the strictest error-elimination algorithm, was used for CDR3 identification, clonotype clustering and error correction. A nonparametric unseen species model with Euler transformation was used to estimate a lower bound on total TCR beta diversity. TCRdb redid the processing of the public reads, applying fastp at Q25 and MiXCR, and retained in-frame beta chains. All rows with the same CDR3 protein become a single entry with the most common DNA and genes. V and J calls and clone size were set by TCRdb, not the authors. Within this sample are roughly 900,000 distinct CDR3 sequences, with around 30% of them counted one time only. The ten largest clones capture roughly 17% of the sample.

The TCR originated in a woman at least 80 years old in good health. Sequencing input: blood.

The bases read TGTGCCAGCAGGCGAACAGGAGCCACCGGGGAGCTGTTTTTT. The encoded protein is CASRRTGATGELFF. The chain is assembled from TRBV6-5 and TRBJ2-2; possibly the D gene is TRBD1, per 5 matching bases. As encoded in the germline V gene, CDR1 is MNHEY while CDR2 is SVGAGI. From the cysteine up to the phenylalanine, the CDR3 has a length of 14 residues. Only the CDR3 DNA is retained, 42 bases long and in frame from the first base. The germline ends are 12 bases apart after V is trimmed by 6 bases and J by 4 bases.